These T cell receptor beta chains were read from a single sample in a study of cytomegalovirus exposure and HLA in healthy donors. Data came from immunoSEQ multiplex PCR; TCRdb stores just in-frame clones and leaves some out. The sample lists roughly 230,000 clones, about 93% occurring once. The source material was PBMCs. The receptor source for this set is a girl aged 2 to 10 in good health and CMV-seronegative. The conserved cysteine and the conserved F or W are not part of the CDR3 here. Each record gives: D gene, V gene, J gene, CDR3 protein. The D gene is left open where the match is weak.

d_call: .; v_call: TRBV6-5; j_call: TRBJ2-7; cdr3_aa: ASSDRTGTEQY
d_call: .; v_call: TRBV7-6; j_call: TRBJ1-6; cdr3_aa: ASSAGQFPISPLH
d_call: TRBD2; v_call: TRBV5-6; j_call: TRBJ2-7; cdr3_aa: ASSGGLADLTGQY
d_call: .; v_call: TRBV5-1; j_call: TRBJ2-5; cdr3_aa: ASSLGGTQY
d_call: .; v_call: TRBV30; j_call: TRBJ2-1; cdr3_aa: ASPGESSYNEQF
d_call: TRBD2; v_call: TRBV27; j_call: TRBJ2-1; cdr3_aa: ASSTRTSGRGEQF
d_call: .; v_call: TRBV7-3; j_call: TRBJ1-5; cdr3_aa: ASMEGTNQPQH
d_call: TRBD2; v_call: TRBV5-1; j_call: TRBJ2-1; cdr3_aa: ASSLGGSSYNEQF
d_call: .; v_call: TRBV6-5; j_call: TRBJ1-1; cdr3_aa: ASTEERGYTEAF
d_call: TRBD2; v_call: TRBV7-2; j_call: TRBJ2-2; cdr3_aa: ASSLGSGGANTGELF
d_call: TRBD1; v_call: TRBV2; j_call: TRBJ1-5; cdr3_aa: ASRGDSNSNQPQH
d_call: .; v_call: TRBV7-2; j_call: TRBJ2-7; cdr3_aa: ASSSEGGRSSYEQY
d_call: .; v_call: TRBV10-2; j_call: TRBJ2-7; cdr3_aa: ASSPGLLGEQY
d_call: .; v_call: TRBV7-6; j_call: TRBJ1-1; cdr3_aa: ASSATGDTEAF
d_call: .; v_call: TRBV7-9; j_call: TRBJ1-1; cdr3_aa: ASSYRATEAF
d_call: .; v_call: TRBV27; j_call: TRBJ2-7; cdr3_aa: ASYDSSYEQY
d_call: TRBD1; v_call: TRBV7-2; j_call: TRBJ1-1; cdr3_aa: ASTRTGLMNTEAF
d_call: TRBD2; v_call: TRBV4-1; j_call: TRBJ2-1; cdr3_aa: ASSQEPLAGANEQF
d_call: TRBD2; v_call: TRBV6-5; j_call: TRBJ2-2; cdr3_aa: ASSSQAGATGELF
d_call: .; v_call: TRBV15; j_call: TRBJ1-5; cdr3_aa: ATSRAAGQPQH
d_call: .; v_call: TRBV30; j_call: TRBJ1-1; cdr3_aa: AWSKGMNTEAF
d_call: .; v_call: TRBV9; j_call: TRBJ1-6; cdr3_aa: ASSDRENSPLH
d_call: .; v_call: TRBV9; j_call: TRBJ1-6; cdr3_aa: ASSLENISRVDYNSPLH
d_call: .; v_call: TRBV7-9; j_call: TRBJ1-3; cdr3_aa: ASSEKSSGNTIY
d_call: .; v_call: TRBV5-6; j_call: TRBJ2-6; cdr3_aa: ASSLALSSGANVLT
d_call: TRBD1; v_call: TRBV7-2; j_call: TRBJ1-1; cdr3_aa: ASSIRGQNTEAF